The subject of this entry is one T cell receptor beta chain. Its matching antigen is unknown. The CDR3 covers 18 residues. In germline, CDR1 is LGHNA, CDR2 YNFKEQ. The V gene end was trimmed by 0 bases and the J gene end by 2 bases; junction bases not matched to a gene: 11. The data stem from a study of T cell responses to AZD1222 COVID-19 vaccine. General study points: The donors showed a predominance of white British ancestry and of females, with possible underestimation of clonal diversity.

Clones were read by immunoSEQ multiplex PCR, and TCRdb kept only the in-frame ones, dropping some. The sample holds 75,000 to 95,000 clones, around nine tenths seen once. This receptor was obtained from an adult in good health. This chain uses TRBV4-2 with TRBJ1-2; 8 positions match TRBD1. Sequenced material: peripheral blood, taken on day 0 of AZD1222 vaccination. CDR3 protein: CASSQELLQGAQNYGYTF. The CDR3 DNA reads TGTGCCAGCAGCCAAGAACTCCTCCAGGGGGCGCAGAACTATGGCTACACCTTC.